This TCR beta chain was captured in a study of patients and donors after allogeneic stem cell transplantation. V lost 4 bases and J lost 5, with 22 bases in between. Germline V gives CDR1 SGHRS, CDR2 YFSETQ. The CDR3 contains 16 residues. TCRdb reprocessed the RT-PCR reads via MiXCR and lists one record per CDR3 protein. The data hold around 82,000 distinct CDR3 sequences, with about 5% observed a single time. The rearrangement uses TRBV5-1 and TRBJ2-7, with a tentative D call TRBD1 (6 bases). The receptor's source is a human donor who was either an allogeneic HSCT recipient or a stem cell or donor lymphocyte infusion donor (not recorded which). It is not recorded whose cells these are; they may come from a transplant donor. The sequencing sample was made of blood, either unsorted or a sorted T cell fraction (not recorded which). The CDR3 DNA reads as TGCGCCAGCAGCGCCTCAGGTCGCAGGGGATGGGACGAGCAGTACTTC. Amino acids: CASSASGRRGWDEQYF. Full variable domain (outside the CDR3, taken from reference TRBV5-1 and TRBJ2-7): KAGVTQTPRYLIKTRGQQVTLSCSPISGHRSVSWYQQTPGQGLQFLFEYFSETQRNKGNFPGRFSGRQFSNSRSEMNVSTLELGDSALYLCASSASGRRGWDEQYFGPGTRLTVT.